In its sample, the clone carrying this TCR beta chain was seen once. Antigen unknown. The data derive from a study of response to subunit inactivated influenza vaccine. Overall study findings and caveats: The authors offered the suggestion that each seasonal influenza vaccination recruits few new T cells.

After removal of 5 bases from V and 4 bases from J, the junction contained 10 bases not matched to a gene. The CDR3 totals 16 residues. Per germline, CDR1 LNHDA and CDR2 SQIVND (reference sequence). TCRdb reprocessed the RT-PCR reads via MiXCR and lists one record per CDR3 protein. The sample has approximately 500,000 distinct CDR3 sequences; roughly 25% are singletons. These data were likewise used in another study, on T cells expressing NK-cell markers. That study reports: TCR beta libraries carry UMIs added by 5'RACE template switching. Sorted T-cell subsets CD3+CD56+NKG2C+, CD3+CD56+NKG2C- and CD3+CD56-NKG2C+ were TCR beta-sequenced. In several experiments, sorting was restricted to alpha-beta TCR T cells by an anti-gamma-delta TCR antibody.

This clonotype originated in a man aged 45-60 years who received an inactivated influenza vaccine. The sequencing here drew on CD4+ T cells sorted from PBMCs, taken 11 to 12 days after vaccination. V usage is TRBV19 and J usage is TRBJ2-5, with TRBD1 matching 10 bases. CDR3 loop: CASSPRTGGIGETQYF. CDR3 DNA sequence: TGTGCCAGTAGTCCCCGGACAGGGGGAATTGGAGAGACCCAGTACTTC.